These 31 T cell receptor beta chains were sequenced from one sample in a study of blood T cell repertoires in COVID-19. Using immunoSEQ multiplex PCR, the repertoire was profiled, and TCRdb retains in-frame clones only, with some absent. In the table there are 130,000 to 150,000 clones, 80% of which are singletons. The sample comprised peripheral blood. The receptors shown here come from a man between 65 and 85 years old who had recovered from COVID-19.

This chain joins TRBV5-1 and TRBJ2-1, with 7 bases fitting TRBD2. This CDR3 has 15 residues. The V gene end was trimmed by 0 bases and the J gene end by 2 bases; junction bases not matched to a gene: 2. Germline loops: CDR1 SGHRS, CDR2 YFSETQ. The DNA for the CDR3 is TGCGCCAGCAGCTTGGACGGGAGGCCCTACAATGAGCAGTTCTTC. Translation gives CASSLDGRPYNEQFF.

The J gene is TRBJ1-6, the V gene TRBV7-9, with D possibly being TRBD1 (5 bases). CDR1 and CDR2 (germline): SEHNR, FQNEAQ (reference sequence). The CDR3 length is 15 residues. V dropped 7 bases and J dropped 8 bases, with 18 bases sitting between them. The CDR3 loop is CASTESGRGDSPLHF. Here the CDR3 DNA reads TGTGCCAGCACCGAATCTGGGAGGGGCGATTCACCCCTCCACTTT.

The J gene is TRBJ2-5, the V gene TRBV21-1; the D call TRBD2 from the table was never checked on the DNA. TRBV21-1 is a documented pseudogene. CDR3 length equals 18 residues. The CDR3, as DNA: TGTGCCAGCAGCAAAGGGGGATGGCGGGGACGGATCTGGGAGACCCAGTACTTC. This codes for CASSKGGWRGRIWETQYF.

The genes are TRBV2 and TRBJ2-3, with a weak D call TRBD1 (5 bases). CDR1 is SNHLY and CDR2 is FYNNEI in the germline V gene. This CDR3 has 15 amino acids. V was pared by 1 base and J by 3 bases, with 11 bases between. In nucleotides, the CDR3 is TGTGCCAGCAGTGAAGGGGGTAGGGGTACAGATACGCAGTATTTT. Its protein is CASSEGGRGTDTQYF.

The chain employs TRBV6-5 and TRBJ2-3, with TRBD1 matching over 8 bases. Losses at the gene ends were 6 bases for V and 2 bases for J; bases not matched to a gene: 7. Germline values: CDR1 MNHEY, CDR2 SVGAGI. CDR3 length equals 15 residues. Here the CDR3 reads CASRKRTGTTDTQYF. The CDR3 coding sequence is TGTGCCAGCAGAAAGAGGACAGGGACCACAGATACGCAGTATTTT.

V is TRBV29-1 and J is TRBJ2-1, with D possibly TRBD2 on 6 matching bases. Germline CDR1 is SQVTM and CDR2 is ANQGSEA. CDR3 length equals 15 residues. Trimming left V 3 bases short and J 4 bases short, with 16 bases between. The CDR3 is CSVEEGSGEYNEQFF. CDR3 coding DNA: TGCAGCGTTGAGGAGGGGTCGGGCGAGTACAATGAGCAGTTCTTC.

In DNA, the CDR3 is TGTGCCAGCAGCTGGACCACTAGCGGGAGAAACGAGCAGTACTTC. Residues: CASSWTTSGRNEQYF. The chain combines TRBV5-5 with TRBJ2-7; 11 nucleotides align to TRBD2. The germline gives CDR1 SGHKS, CDR2 YYEKEE (reference sequence). Trimming cost V 3 bases and J 5 bases; bases outside gene matches: 7. CDR3 length equals 15 residues.

The V and J genes are TRBV10-3 and TRBJ2-7; D might be TRBD1 (6 bases). Trimming took off 4 bases at V and 0 bases at J, with 10 bases between the two ends. CDR3 length: 14 amino acids. From germline, CDR1 is ENHRY and CDR2 SYGVKD. The CDR3 loop reads CAISGDMSSYEQYF. The CDR3 nucleotides read TGTGCCATCAGTGGGGACATGAGCTCCTACGAGCAGTACTTC.

The chain couples TRBV11-2 to TRBJ2-7, with D possibly being TRBD1 (6 bases). Germline V CDR1 and CDR2: SGHAT, FQNNGV. The ends were cut back, 3 bases at V and 3 bases at J, with 12 bases in the middle. The CDR3 has 14 amino acids. The CDR3, as DNA: TGTGCCAGCAGCTTGAGACAGGACCACTACGAGCAGTACTTC. It encodes CASSLRQDHYEQYF. The complete variable domain, with remaining parts taken from reference TRBV11-2 and TRBJ2-7, reads EAGVAQSPRYKIIEKRQSVAFWCNPISGHATLYWYQQILGQGPKLLIQFQNNGVVDDSQLPKDRFSAERLKGVDSTLKIQPAKLEDSAVYLCASSLRQDHYEQYFGPGTRLTVT.

The chain employs TRBV28 and TRBJ1-3, with D possibly matching TRBD1 (5 bases). CDR1 is MDHEN, CDR2 SYDVKM, per germline. V was cut by 4 bases and J by 4 bases, with 23 bases left in between. The CDR3 runs to 18 residues. This CDR3 is CASSYNPRDIGIGNTIYF. CDR3 bases: TGTGCCAGCAGTTATAACCCCAGGGATATAGGGATCGGAAACACCATATATTTT.

The rearrangement joins TRBV4-3 to TRBJ2-1; TRBD2 matches at 9 bases. With 4 bases clipped from V and 6 bases from J, the junction kept 7 bases outside the gene matches. This CDR3 is 15 amino acids long. The germline CDR1 and CDR2 sequences are LGHNA and YSLEER. The CDR3 DNA reads TGCGCCAGCAGCCGGGATAGCGGGAGCCTCAATGAGCAGTTCTTC. Encoded protein: CASSRDSGSLNEQFF.

This sequence joins TRBV4-1 and TRBJ2-7; 11 positions match TRBD2. V dropped 0 bases and J dropped 0; count of bases not matched to a gene: 4. Looked up from germline, CDR1 is MGHRA and CDR2 is YSYEKL. The length of the CDR3 is 17 residues. CDR3 nucleotide sequence: TGCGCCAGCAGCCAAGACAGCCTAGCGGGAGGCTCCTACGAGCAGTACTTC. Translating gives CASSQDSLAGGSYEQYF.

This clone was detected only a few times. The chain combines TRBV6-4 with TRBJ1-5, with D possibly being TRBD1 (5 bases). The V end was cut by 3 bases, the J end by 8 bases, with 11 bases between. Germline assignment: CDR1 MRHNA and CDR2 SNTAGT. The length of the CDR3 is 13 residues. The CDR3 protein is CASSEESGKPQHF. DNA of the CDR3: TGTGCCAGCAGTGAGGAGTCAGGGAAGCCCCAGCATTTT.

This clone appeared a single time. J is TRBJ2-5 and V is TRBV4-1; D is perhaps TRBD1 (6 bases). The germline CDR1 and CDR2 sequences are MGHRA and YSYEKL. The CDR3 runs 14 residues. V dropped 4 bases and J dropped 5 bases, with 14 bases sitting between them. The CDR3 reads CASSRMWGRETQYF. The CDR3, as DNA: TGCGCCAGCAGCCGAATGTGGGGGCGGGAGACCCAGTACTTC.

The chain recombines TRBV30 with TRBJ1-6; D might be TRBD1 (6 bases). The CDR3 is 15 residues long. Germline V gives CDR1 GTSNPN, CDR2 SVGIG (reference sequence). Trimming removed 4 bases from V and 10 bases from J, with 20 bases in between. As DNA, the CDR3 is TGTGCCTGGACAAAAGAACAGGGATATGGCTCACCCCTCCACTTT. Protein: CAWTKEQGYGSPLHF.

This sequence joins TRBV6-5 and TRBJ1-6, with D hard to call. This CDR3 comprises 15 residues. Germline CDR1 and CDR2: MNHEY and SVGAGI. V was trimmed by 5 bases and J by 9 bases, leaving 17 bases between them. Here the CDR3 reads CASSLSGGSGSPLHF. In DNA form, the CDR3 reads TGTGCCAGCAGTCTCTCCGGTGGGTCAGGTTCACCCCTCCACTTT.

This clone turned up a few times. The V and J genes are TRBV5-6 and TRBJ1-2; D call uncertain. The V and J ends lost 1 base and 5 bases respectively, with 9 bases between them. Per the germline V gene, CDR1 is SGHDT and CDR2 is YYEEEE. CDR3 size: 13 residues. The chain's CDR3 is CASSLPGEYGYTF. In DNA, the CDR3 is TGTGCCAGCAGCTTGCCCGGGGAATATGGCTACACCTTC.

This clone was detected ten times or more. J is TRBJ2-1 and V is TRBV27; 12 nucleotides agree with TRBD2. The ends lost 1 base at V and 5 bases at J; junction bases unmatched: 6. The V gene's germline CDR1 is MNHEY and CDR2 SMNVEV (reference sequence). The CDR3 loop spans 17 amino acids. The CDR3 DNA is TGTGCCAGCAGTTTATTGAGCCTAGCGGGAGGGCACAATGAGCAGTTCTTC. It encodes CASSLLSLAGGHNEQFF.

The chain recombines TRBV30 with TRBJ2-4; D might be TRBD1 or TRBD2, each matching 5 bases. The CDR3 totals 11 residues. Germline V gene sequence: CDR1 GTSNPN, CDR2 SVGIG (reference sequence). Trimming took 7 bases from V and 8 from J, leaving 12 bases between them. DNA for the CDR3: TGTGCCTTGGGACCTGGAGACATTCAGTACTTC. Its translation is CALGPGDIQYF.

This chain joins TRBV6-4 and TRBJ1-6, with 8 bases fitting TRBD1. Germline trimming cut 7 bases from V and 2 bases from J; bases unmatched to any gene: 4. CDR1 is MRHNA, CDR2 SNTAGT, per germline. This CDR3 comprises 15 residues. The CDR3 bases are TGTGCCAGCATGACAGGGGACGCCTATAATTCACCCCTCCACTTT. Translation: CASMTGDAYNSPLHF.

This clone was counted once. The chain joins TRBV6-5 to TRBJ1-4, with D maybe TRBD1 (6 bases). Trimming removed 5 bases at V and 3 bases at J, with 10 bases between. The V gene's germline CDR1 is MNHEY and CDR2 SVGAGI. This CDR3 has 14 residues. The CDR3 sequence is CASSRRTANEKLFF. The CDR3 DNA is TGTGCCAGCAGTCGGCGGACAGCTAATGAAAAACTGTTTTTT.

The rearrangement joins TRBV10-2 to TRBJ2-7; tentative D call: TRBD1 (5 bases). CDR1 and CDR2 from the germline V gene are WSHSY and SAAADI. V was shortened by 2 bases and J by 6 bases, with 17 bases between the two germline ends. CDR3 length: 15 amino acids. CDR3 residues: CASSEASGRVVEQYF. The CDR3 bases are TGCGCCAGCAGTGAGGCCTCGGGCAGGGTGGTCGAGCAGTACTTC.

This chain connects TRBV7-2 to TRBJ1-5; tentatively, D is TRBD1 (5 bases). Per the germline V gene, CDR1 is SGHTA and CDR2 is FQGNSA. V was trimmed by 5 bases and J by 3 bases, leaving 14 bases between them. The CDR3 runs to 15 residues. CDR3 nucleotide sequence: TGTGCCAGCAGCGCTCGAACAGGATCCAATCAGCCCCAGCATTTT. Residues: CASSARTGSNQPQHF.

The genes are TRBV5-1 and TRBJ2-1; TRBD1 matches 9 bases. V lost 1 base and J lost 6; bases outside the gene matches: 5. CDR3 length equals 15 residues. CDR1 and CDR2 (germline): SGHRS, YFSETQ. The CDR3 spells CASSLTGGGSNEQFF. As DNA, the CDR3 is TGCGCCAGCAGCTTGACAGGGGGCGGGTCCAATGAGCAGTTCTTC.

The chain uses TRBV11-2 and TRBJ2-7, with D possibly being TRBD2 (6 bases). Trimming pared 5 bases from V and 2 bases from J, leaving 13 bases between. CDR3 size: 14 residues. Per the germline V gene, CDR1 is SGHAT and CDR2 is FQNNGV. The CDR3 spells CASSPLGGPYEQYF. The CDR3 DNA follows: TGTGCCAGCAGCCCCCTCGGGGGTCCCTACGAGCAGTACTTC.

The rearrangement links TRBV6-5 to TRBJ2-7; no clear D gene. The CDR3 spans 16 residues. Germline V gene lookup returns CDR1 MNHEY and CDR2 SVGAGI. V shed 0 bases and J shed 3 bases, with 15 bases lying between them. CDR3 residues: CASSYSIDTHDYEQYF. CDR3 nucleotide sequence: TGTGCCAGCAGTTACTCGATTGACACTCATGACTACGAGCAGTACTTC.

The CDR3 is CASSGGQGGEQYF. Here the CDR3 DNA reads TGTGCCAGCAGTGGGGGACAGGGAGGCGAGCAGTACTTC. The chain has TRBV12-3 or TRBV12-4 and TRBJ2-7; 9 positions match TRBD1. With V trimmed by 5 bases and J by 6 bases, 5 bases remained unmatched. The CDR3 sequence is 13 residues long.

V gene TRBV2 combines with J gene TRBJ2-7, with D possibly being TRBD2 (6 bases). The CDR3 runs to 14 residues. Germline V gene sequence: CDR1 SNHLY, CDR2 FYNNEI. V was cut by 6 bases and J by 3 bases, with 15 bases left in between. The CDR3 loop reads CASRPWGVIYEQYF. The CDR3 DNA follows: TGTGCCAGCAGACCCTGGGGGGTGATCTACGAGCAGTACTTC.

The chain couples TRBV13 to TRBJ1-4; D gene unclear. Germline V gives CDR1 PRHDT, CDR2 FYEKMQ (reference sequence). The CDR3 is 14 amino acids. The ends were cut back, 5 bases at V and 4 bases at J, with 11 bases in the middle. For the CDR3, the DNA is TGTGCCAGCAGCCCCCACAGAAATAATGAAAAACTGTTTTTT. Translation gives CASSPHRNNEKLFF.

This clone appeared once. The chain recombines TRBV4-2 with TRBJ2-7; D possibly corresponds to TRBD2 (5 bases). CDR3 size: 13 residues. The V gene lost 0 bases and the J gene lost 6 bases, with 9 bases spanning the gap. Germline V gene lookup returns CDR1 LGHNA and CDR2 YNFKEQ. CDR3: CASSQEIAFEQYF. DNA of the CDR3: TGTGCCAGCAGCCAAGAGATAGCGTTCGAGCAGTACTTC.

This clone was seen only once. The chain recombines TRBV18 with TRBJ2-1, with 11 positions matching TRBD2. V dropped 3 bases and J dropped 9; count of bases not matched to a gene: 4. The CDR3 covers 14 residues. From germline, CDR1 is KGHSH and CDR2 LQKENI. The CDR3 region is CASSPGTSGFEQFF. CDR3 DNA: TGTGCCAGCTCACCCGGGACTAGCGGTTTTGAGCAGTTCTTC. Full variable domain (outside the CDR3, taken from reference TRBV18 and TRBJ2-1): NAGVMQNPRHLVRRRGQEARLRCSPMKGHSHVYWYRQLPEEGLKFMVYLQKENIIDESGMPKERFSAEFPKEGPSILRIQQVVRGDSAAYFCASSPGTSGFEQFFGPGTRLTVL.